This T cell receptor beta chain was identified during a study of beta chain features in type 1 diabetes. The study, taken as a whole, reports: In type 1 diabetes patients, VDJ junctions had fewer insertions; deletions at these junctions were more frequent.

The CDR3 spans 14 residues. V was pared by 4 bases and J by 0 bases, with 2 bases of the junction left unmatched. Germline V lookup: CDR1 SGHRS, CDR2 YFSETQ. This clone was seen more than once but under ten times. What it binds is not known. Other DNA sequences within the sample encode an identical CDR3. What was sequenced were expressed TCRB transcripts, since all of the isolated RNA had been reverse transcribed. Sequencing used immunoSEQ multiplex PCR; TCRdb keeps in-frame clones, though not all of them. The data show 680,000 or so clones, around 16% seen once. The sequenced material came from naive CD4+ T cells from blood. The source is a man aged 18 to 35 in good health. The chain is built from TRBV5-1 and TRBJ2-7, with TRBD1 matching over 9 bases. The CDR3 DNA reads as TGCGCCAGCAGCGGGACAGGGAGCTCCTACGAGCAGTACTTC. Its translation is CASSGTGSSYEQYF.